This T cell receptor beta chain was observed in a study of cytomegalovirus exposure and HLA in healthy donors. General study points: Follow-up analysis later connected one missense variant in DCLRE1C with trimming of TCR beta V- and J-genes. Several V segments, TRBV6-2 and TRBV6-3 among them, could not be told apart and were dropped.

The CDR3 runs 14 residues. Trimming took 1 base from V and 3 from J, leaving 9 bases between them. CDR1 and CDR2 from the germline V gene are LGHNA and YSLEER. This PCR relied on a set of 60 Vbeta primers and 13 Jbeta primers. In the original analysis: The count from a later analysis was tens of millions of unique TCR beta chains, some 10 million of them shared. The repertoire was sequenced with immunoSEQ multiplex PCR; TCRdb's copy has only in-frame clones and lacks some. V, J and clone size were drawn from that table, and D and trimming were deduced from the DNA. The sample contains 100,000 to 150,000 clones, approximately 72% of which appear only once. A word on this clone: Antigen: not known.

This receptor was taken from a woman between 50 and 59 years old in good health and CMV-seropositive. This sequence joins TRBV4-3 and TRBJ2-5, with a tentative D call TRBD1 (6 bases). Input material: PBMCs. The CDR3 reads CASSQGQGKETQYF. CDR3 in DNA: TGCGCCAGCAGCCAAGGGCAGGGGAAAGAGACCCAGTACTTC.